Listed here is a single T cell receptor beta chain. Its matching antigen is unknown. The sample belongs to a study of T cell responses to AZD1222 COVID-19 vaccine. Study-wide points: Spike was spanned by vaccine-associated CD4 TCRs, with dominance at 160-218 and 743-854. Just six people given AZD1222 tested seropositive at baseline. Donors were chiefly white British, with a greater number of females, and clonal diversity was perhaps underestimated. Spike-specific TCRs gained breadth and depth after people received two AZD1222 doses.

Assay: immunoSEQ multiplex PCR; the TCRdb copy retains only in-frame clones and omits some. The sample carries 200,000 to 250,000 clones, around 94% recorded once. The clonotype was recovered from an adult who received the MenACWY meningococcal vaccine as a control. This specimen consisted of peripheral blood, obtained 28 days after the second dose of the MenACWY control vaccine.

The CDR3 DNA sequence: TGTGCCAGCAGCTTTCTGGGAGGGGATTCACCCCTCCACTTT. As protein: CASSFLGGDSPLHF. V usage is TRBV7-3 and J usage is TRBJ1-6, with a possible D match to TRBD1 (5 bases). Trimming removed 3 bases from V and 8 bases from J, with 11 bases in between. In germline, CDR1 is SGHTA, CDR2 FQGTGA. The CDR3 covers 14 residues.